The rows below give T cell receptor beta chains drawn from one sample of a study of blood T cell repertoires in COVID-19. The assay was immunoSEQ multiplex PCR, and TCRdb's table has in-frame clones only and misses some. The profile shows fewer than 150,000 clones, 80% to 85% of them singletons. The source material was peripheral blood. These TCRs come from a woman older than 75 with acute or convalescent COVID-19. The CDR3 runs from the conserved cysteine through the conserved F or W. A D gene is named only where the DNA matches it firmly. The size field is filled for only some rows; it gives once, few, many or a size class.

abundance,d_gene,len,j_gene,v_gene,CDR3aa,CDR3nt
NA,NA,13,TRBJ1-3,TRBV28,CASSRFSGNTIYF,TGTGCCAGCAGCCGGTTCTCTGGAAACACCATATATTTT
NA,TRBD2,14,TRBJ2-7,TRBV4-1,CASSQAGGPGEQYF,TGCGCCAGCAGCCAAGCGGGAGGGCCAGGGGAGCAGTACTTC
NA,NA,14,TRBJ2-7,TRBV5-8,CASSEDSLLYEQYF,TGTGCCAGCAGCGAGGACAGCCTCCTCTACGAGCAGTACTTC
once,NA,15,TRBJ2-1,TRBV4-2,CASSQGTAKDNEQFF,TGTGCCAGCAGCCAAGGGACAGCTAAGGACAATGAGCAGTTCTTC
NA,NA,13,TRBJ1-1,TRBV7-2,CASSFSGDTEAFF,TGTGCCAGCAGCTTTTCAGGGGACACTGAAGCTTTCTTT
few,NA,15,TRBJ1-5,TRBV7-2,CASSSPGQSNQPQHF,TGTGCCAGCAGCTCCCCAGGGCAGAGCAATCAGCCCCAGCATTTT
NA,TRBD1,16,TRBJ1-5,TRBV28,CASSSTGVRANQPQHF,TGTGCCAGCAGTTCAACAGGGGTACGGGCGAATCAGCCCCAGCATTTT
NA,NA,13,TRBJ1-4,TRBV29-1,CSVAHEWGEKLFF,TGCAGCGTTGCTCATGAGTGGGGCGAAAAACTGTTTTTT
NA,NA,14,TRBJ1-6,TRBV7-3,CASSFGGRNSPLHF,TGTGCCAGCAGCTTCGGCGGGAGAAATTCACCCCTCCACTTT
NA,NA,15,TRBJ1-6,TRBV2,CASSGAGGGHSPLHF,TGTGCCAGCAGTGGGGCTGGGGGAGGTCATTCACCCCTCCACTTT